This entry concerns a single TCR beta chain. Its cognate antigen is unknown. These data are taken from a study of OX40 agonist ivuxolimab in advanced cancers. Findings of the study overall: Dosing at 0.1 to 3.0 mg/kg was accompanied by clonal expansion of CD4+ and CD8+ blood T cells by week 6.

V lost 6 bases, J lost 0 bases, and 18 bases lay in between. Germline values: CDR1 KGHSH, CDR2 LQKENI. The CDR3 covers 18 residues. Data came from immunoSEQ multiplex PCR; TCRdb stores just in-frame clones and leaves some out. This sample has 76,000 or so clones; around nine tenths occur once, and the top ten carry approximately 0.76%. This clonotype was obtained from an adult with an advanced solid tumor such as melanoma, head and neck, liver or kidney cancer. The chain combines TRBV18 with TRBJ1-6; no firm D call. Here the sequenced sample was CD4+ or CD8+ T cells sorted from blood, taken in a trial of the OX40 agonist ivuxolimab. The CDR3 reads CASSPGRALSSYNSPLHF. CDR3 sequence (DNA): TGTGCCAGCTCCCCCGGGAGGGCCTTGAGCTCCTATAATTCACCCCTCCACTTT.